This TCR beta chain comes out of a study of a mutant IDH1 vaccine in newly diagnosed glioma. Study overall: Patients were given eight vaccinations, scheduled in weeks 1, 3, 5, 7, 11, 15, 19 and 23.

Produced via immunoSEQ multiplex PCR; TCRdb's table is partial and in-frame only. The sample records around 54,000 clones, 87% being singletons. V was shortened by 6 bases and J by 7 bases, with 13 bases between the two germline ends. Germline loops: CDR1 MNHEY, CDR2 SVGAGI. The CDR3 is 13 amino acids. Time point specified: week 23, last vaccination. Vaccinated patients received 300 ug of mutant IDH1 20-mer peptide per dose, with topical imiquimod. Of note for this clone: Its antigen is as yet unknown.

The specimen comprised PBMCs, sampled from a glioma patient whose treatment included an IDH1 peptide vaccine. The receptor comes from a man aged 40-50 years with glioma. J is TRBJ1-3 and V is TRBV6-5, with a possible D match to TRBD1 (6 bases). CDR3 nucleotides: TGTGCCAGCAGGGCGCTACAGGGTAACACCATATATTTT. Translated, it gives CASRALQGNTIYF.